This TCR beta chain was sequenced for a study of T-cell memory formation after mild COVID-19. Regarding the study as a whole: Confirmation was lacking for SARS-CoV-2 specificity of second-wave clones that peaked on day 37. Some clones that responded were present in memory (sampled pre-infection), which suggests cross-reactive memory joined.

The 5'RACE method, run with constant-segment primers, produced TCR alpha and TCR beta cDNA libraries (carrying sample barcodes and UMIs). TCRdb reprocessed the 5' RACE reads via MiXCR and lists one record per CDR3 protein. The data show hundreds of thousands of distinct CDR3 sequences, roughly 15% seen once. The germline gives CDR1 SGHDN, CDR2 FVKESK. This CDR3 is built from 16 residues. Trimming took 1 base from V and 4 from J; bases not matched to a gene: 8. The sample holds a few counts of this clonotype. Its specificity is unknown. This sequence originates from a man between 18 and 35 years old who had mild COVID-19 (a few samples of this study predate the infection). Cell type and time point are not known. The sequencing sample was made of PBMCs or a T cell subset sorted from them (not recorded which). The V gene is TRBV14, the J gene TRBJ2-7; 9 nucleotides align to TRBD1. In DNA, the CDR3 is TGTGCCAGCAGCCAAGGGCCCCGGGACAGGGTGTACGAGCAGTACTTC. This codes for CASSQGPRDRVYEQYF.